These 14 T cell receptor beta chains originate from one sample sequenced in a study of identical twins. MiXCR was run by TCRdb on the 5' RACE reads, yielding one entry per CDR3 protein. In the table there are roughly 250,000 distinct CDR3 sequences, 5.5% to 8% of which are singletons. These records were also assigned to another study, of yellow fever vaccine responses in identical twins.

Sequenced: memory (CD45RO+) T cells sorted from blood. These receptors were obtained from a woman between 18 and 30 years old in good health.

This clonotype showed up just a few times. The chain is built from TRBV6-5 and TRBJ2-3; 12 bases map to TRBD2. Germline CDR1 is MNHEY and CDR2 is SVGAGI. The CDR3 contains 17 residues. Trimming removed 1 base from V and 4 bases from J; junction bases left unmatched: 6. The CDR3 DNA reads TGTGCCAGCAGTTACTTGGCTAGCGGGGGGGCTGCAGATACGCAGTATTTT. It encodes CASSYLASGGAADTQYF.

This clonotype was counted between two and nine times. The chain uses TRBV28 and TRBJ2-7, with D possibly being TRBD2 (6 bases). The germline V and J ends were trimmed by 5 bases and 5 bases, with 10 bases remaining between them. This CDR3 is built from 12 residues. Germline CDR1 and CDR2: MDHEN and SYDVKM. This chain's CDR3 is CASSPGLHEQYF. In nucleotides, the CDR3 is TGTGCCAGCAGTCCTGGACTACACGAGCAGTACTTC. The entire variable domain, with the rest obtained from reference TRBV28 and TRBJ2-7, is as follows: DVKVTQSSRYLVKRTGEKVFLECVQDMDHENMFWYRQDPGLGLRLIYFSYDVKMKEKGDIPEGYSVSREKKERFSLILESASTNQTSMYLCASSPGLHEQYFGPGTRLTVT.

This clonotype was recorded a few times. The J gene is TRBJ1-1, the V gene TRBV5-1, with TRBD1 as a possible D gene (6 bases). Germline CDR1 reads SGHRS; CDR2 reads YFSETQ. This CDR3 has 15 residues. V was trimmed by 4 bases and J by 4 bases, leaving 17 bases between them. DNA for the CDR3: TGCGCCAGCAGCGCCAGTACAGGGATGGGCACTGAAGCTTTCTTT. It codes for CASSASTGMGTEAFF. Filled out from reference TRBV5-1 and TRBJ1-1, the complete variable domain reads KAGVTQTPRYLIKTRGQQVTLSCSPISGHRSVSWYQQTPGQGLQFLFEYFSETQRNKGNFPGRFSGRQFSNSRSEMNVSTLELGDSALYLCASSASTGMGTEAFFGQGTRLTVV.

The chain couples TRBV29-1 to TRBJ2-5, with 7 bases lining up with TRBD1. Per germline, CDR1 SQVTM and CDR2 ANQGSEA. This CDR3 comprises 15 residues. The ends lost 3 bases at V and 2 bases at J; junction bases unmatched: 9. The CDR3 loop reads CSVEVAGGWQETQYF. The CDR3 region has the DNA TGCAGCGTTGAGGTGGCAGGGGGTTGGCAAGAGACCCAGTACTTC.

This clonotype was picked up many times. The chain combines TRBV6-1 with TRBJ2-3; 7 bases line up with TRBD1. This CDR3 region has 14 residues. Trimming removed 7 bases from V and 4 bases from J; junction bases left unmatched: 8. Germline lookup yields CDR1 MNHNS and CDR2 SASEGT. This CDR3 reads CASTRDSLADTQYF. Written as DNA, the CDR3 is TGTGCCAGCACTCGGGACAGTTTAGCAGATACGCAGTATTTT.

In its sample, this clonotype was seen a few times. This chain links TRBV6-4 with TRBJ2-1, with D perhaps matching TRBD1 (7 bases). The CDR3 is made up of 15 amino acids. Germline V gives CDR1 MRHNA, CDR2 SNTAGT. V gave up 3 bases and J gave up 9 bases, with 18 bases separating them. This chain's CDR3 is CASSEGTRGVSEQFF. CDR3 DNA: TGTGCCAGCAGTGAAGGGACCAGGGGGGTTAGTGAGCAGTTCTTC.

There are many counts of this clonotype. The rearrangement uses TRBV11-2 and TRBJ1-1; D uncertain. Germline assignment: CDR1 SGHAT and CDR2 FQNNGV. V dropped 7 bases and J dropped 7 bases, with 31 bases sitting between them. The CDR3 is 18 amino acids. CDR3: CASKAPAFKPGRRVEAFF. CDR3 sequence (DNA): TGTGCCAGCAAGGCTCCGGCATTCAAACCGGGGAGGCGCGTTGAAGCTTTCTTT. The full variable domain, rest sourced from reference TRBV11-2 and TRBJ1-1, is EAGVAQSPRYKIIEKRQSVAFWCNPISGHATLYWYQQILGQGPKLLIQFQNNGVVDDSQLPKDRFSAERLKGVDSTLKIQPAKLEDSAVYLCASKAPAFKPGRRVEAFFGQGTRLTVV.

This clonotype was detected many times. The J gene is TRBJ2-1, the V gene TRBV3-1, with D unclear. Trimming removed 1 base at V and 6 bases at J, with 7 bases between. Germline V gives CDR1 LGHDT, CDR2 YNNKEL (reference sequence). The CDR3 is 13 amino acids. The chain's CDR3 is CASSQGAGNEQFF. The DNA of the CDR3 is TGTGCCAGCAGCCAAGGGGCTGGCAATGAGCAGTTCTTC.

This clonotype has ten or more counts. The chain employs TRBV2 and TRBJ2-1; D is possibly TRBD2 (6 bases). The CDR3 extends over 17 amino acids. The germline V and J ends were trimmed by 8 bases and 2 bases, with 22 bases remaining between them. The germline CDR1 and CDR2 sequences are SNHLY and FYNNEI. The CDR3 sequence: CASGRNLAQLAYNEQFF. CDR3 nucleotide sequence: TGTGCCAGCGGGAGGAACCTAGCGCAACTCGCCTACAATGAGCAGTTCTTC.

This clonotype has just a few counts. The V gene is TRBV27, the J gene TRBJ2-3, with 9 bases lining up with TRBD1. The ends lost 4 bases at V and 3 bases at J; junction bases unmatched: 5. CDR3 size: 15 residues. Germline assignment: CDR1 MNHEY and CDR2 SMNVEV (reference sequence). Here the CDR3 reads CASSSGDRVTDTQYF. CDR3 nucleotide sequence: TGTGCCAGCAGTTCGGGGGACAGGGTGACAGATACGCAGTATTTT.

In its sample, this clonotype was seen a few times. The J gene is TRBJ2-5, the V gene TRBV12-3 or TRBV12-4; 7 positions agree with TRBD1. The length of the CDR3 is 18 residues. The trim removed 2 bases at V and 2 bases at J, leaving 14 bases unmatched. The CDR3 protein is CASSLFQGFRDRQETQYF. The CDR3 DNA follows: TGTGCCAGCAGTTTATTCCAGGGATTCCGGGACAGACAAGAGACCCAGTACTTC.

The table lists this clonotype with many counts. One junction end disagrees with the germline gene, perhaps due to a read error. The chain couples TRBV10-3 to TRBJ1-2; 7 bases are a match to TRBD1. The V gene's germline CDR1 is ENHRY and CDR2 SYGVKD. The CDR3 loop spans 13 amino acids. CDR3: CAINEDRTYGYTF. The CDR3 DNA is TGTGCCATCAATGAGGACAGGACCTATGGCTACACCTTC.

This clonotype occurred many times. The chain recombines TRBV10-3 with TRBJ2-5; no firm D call. The V gene's germline CDR1 is ENHRY and CDR2 SYGVKD. V lost 2 bases, J lost 4 bases, and 8 bases lay in between. The CDR3 runs to 13 residues. The CDR3 nucleotides read TGTGCCATCAGTGAGCGGGTGGGAGAGACCCAGTACTTC. Its protein is CAISERVGETQYF.

This clonotype came up a few times. A read error may produce the germline difference seen at one junction end. The V call is TRBV6-5, the J call TRBJ2-5; D is unresolved. Germline V gene data show CDR1 as MNHEY and CDR2 as SVGAGI. This CDR3 is 13 amino acids long. The CDR3 region has the DNA TGTGCCAGCGGTTACGGGTACCAAGAGACCCAGTACTTC. Protein sequence: CASGYGYQETQYF.